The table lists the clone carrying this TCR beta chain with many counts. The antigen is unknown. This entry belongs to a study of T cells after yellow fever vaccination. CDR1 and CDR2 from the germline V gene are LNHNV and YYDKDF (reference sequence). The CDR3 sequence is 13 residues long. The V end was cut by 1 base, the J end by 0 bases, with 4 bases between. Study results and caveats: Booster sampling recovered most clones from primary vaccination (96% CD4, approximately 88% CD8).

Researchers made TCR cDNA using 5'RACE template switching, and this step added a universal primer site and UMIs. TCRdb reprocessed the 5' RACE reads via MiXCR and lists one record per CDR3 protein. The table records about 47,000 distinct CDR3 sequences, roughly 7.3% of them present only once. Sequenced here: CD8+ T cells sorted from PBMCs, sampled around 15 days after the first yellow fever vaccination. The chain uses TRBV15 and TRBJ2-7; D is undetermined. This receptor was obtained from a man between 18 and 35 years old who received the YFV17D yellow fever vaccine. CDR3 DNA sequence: TGTGCCACCAGCAGAGCCGTCTCCTACGAGCAGTACTTC. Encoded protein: CATSRAVSYEQYF.